Listed below are T cell receptor beta chains from one sample, sequenced in a study of OX40 agonist ivuxolimab in advanced cancers. Sequenced by immunoSEQ multiplex PCR; TCRdb stores in-frame clones only, minus some. The sample shows more than 45,000 clones, over 65% of them seen only once. The sample here was CD4+ or CD8+ T cells sorted from blood, taken in a trial of the OX40 agonist ivuxolimab. These receptors originate from an adult with an advanced solid tumor such as melanoma, head and neck, liver or kidney cancer. The CDR3 runs from the conserved cysteine through the conserved F or W. Each record gives: CDR3 protein, CDR3 DNA, J gene, clone size, D gene, V gene. A D gene is named only where the DNA matches it firmly. The listing skips clone size in some rows; elsewhere it reads once, few, many or a size class.

CDR3 protein: CASSLGQGTGRTEAFF
CDR3 DNA: TGTGCCAGCAGCTTGGGACAGGGGACAGGGAGAACTGAAGCTTTCTTT
J gene: TRBJ1-1
clone size: -
D gene: TRBD1
V gene: TRBV5-5

CDR3 protein: CAWSGDGLYEQYF
CDR3 DNA: TGTGCCTGGAGTGGGGACGGCCTCTACGAGCAGTACTTC
J gene: TRBJ2-7
clone size: -
D gene: -
V gene: TRBV30

CDR3 protein: CASGPRVNYGYTF
CDR3 DNA: TGTGCCAGCGGTCCTCGGGTGAACTATGGCTACACCTTC
J gene: TRBJ1-2
clone size: -
D gene: -
V gene: TRBV2

CDR3 protein: CASSLAGNTIYF
CDR3 DNA: TGTGCCAGCAGCTTGGCGGGAAACACCATATATTTT
J gene: TRBJ1-3
clone size: -
D gene: -
V gene: TRBV5-5

CDR3 protein: CASSPRGGNTGELFF
CDR3 DNA: TGTGCCAGCAGTCCTAGGGGAGGGAACACCGGGGAGCTGTTTTTT
J gene: TRBJ2-2
clone size: -
D gene: -
V gene: TRBV2

CDR3 protein: CASSRRAGGGETQYF
CDR3 DNA: TGTGCCAGTTCCCGGCGCGCGGGGGGAGGAGAGACCCAGTACTTC
J gene: TRBJ2-5
clone size: -
D gene: TRBD2
V gene: TRBV19

CDR3 protein: CASSLTTSGGREQFF
CDR3 DNA: TGTGCCAGCAGCTTAACTACTAGCGGGGGGCGTGAGCAGTTCTTC
J gene: TRBJ2-1
clone size: once
D gene: TRBD2
V gene: TRBV7-3

CDR3 protein: CASSSQGEETQYF
CDR3 DNA: TGCGCCAGCAGCTCACAGGGGGAGGAGACCCAGTACTTC
J gene: TRBJ2-5
clone size: -
D gene: TRBD1
V gene: TRBV5-1

CDR3 protein: CASSPQGTAYGYTF
CDR3 DNA: TGTGCCAGTAGTCCACAGGGGACGGCCTATGGCTACACCTTC
J gene: TRBJ1-2
clone size: -
D gene: TRBD1
V gene: TRBV19

CDR3 protein: CASSLQGGADYGYTF
CDR3 DNA: TGTGCCAGCAGCTTACAGGGGGGCGCGGACTATGGCTACACCTTC
J gene: TRBJ1-2
clone size: -
D gene: TRBD1
V gene: TRBV11-3

CDR3 protein: CASNMGQGANYGYTF
CDR3 DNA: TGTGCCAGCAATATGGGACAGGGGGCGAACTATGGCTACACCTTC
J gene: TRBJ1-2
clone size: -
D gene: TRBD1
V gene: TRBV2

CDR3 protein: CASSLEGTGVTGELFF
CDR3 DNA: TGCGCCAGCAGCTTGGAAGGGACAGGGGTAACCGGGGAGCTGTTTTTT
J gene: TRBJ2-2
clone size: -
D gene: TRBD1
V gene: TRBV5-1

CDR3 protein: CASRGDREMNYGYTF
CDR3 DNA: TGTGCCAGCAGGGGGGACAGGGAAATGAACTATGGCTACACCTTC
J gene: TRBJ1-2
clone size: -
D gene: TRBD1
V gene: TRBV6-5

CDR3 protein: CASDVTSSPYNEQFF
CDR3 DNA: TGTGCCAGTGATGTGACCTCCTCCCCCTACAATGAGCAGTTCTTC
J gene: TRBJ2-1
clone size: -
D gene: -
V gene: TRBV6-6

CDR3 protein: CASSMGRGNYGYTF
CDR3 DNA: TGTGCCAGTAGTATGGGGCGGGGTAACTATGGCTACACCTTC
J gene: TRBJ1-2
clone size: -
D gene: -
V gene: TRBV19

CDR3 protein: CASSELAGGAETQYF
CDR3 DNA: TGTGCCAGCAGTGAACTAGCGGGGGGGGCAGAGACCCAGTACTTC
J gene: TRBJ2-5
clone size: -
D gene: TRBD2
V gene: TRBV2

CDR3 protein: CASSRTMGYEQYF
CDR3 DNA: TGTGCCAGCAGTCGCACCATGGGATACGAGCAGTACTTC
J gene: TRBJ2-7
clone size: -
D gene: -
V gene: TRBV27

CDR3 protein: CASSPPGLAGQDTQYF
CDR3 DNA: TGTGCCAGCAGCCCACCGGGACTAGCGGGTCAAGATACGCAGTATTTT
J gene: TRBJ2-3
clone size: few
D gene: TRBD2
V gene: TRBV9

CDR3 protein: CASSLKLGYGYTF
CDR3 DNA: TGTGCCAGCAGCTTGAAGCTGGGCTATGGCTACACCTTC
J gene: TRBJ1-2
clone size: -
D gene: -
V gene: TRBV5-8

CDR3 protein: CASSPRLAEQYF
CDR3 DNA: TGTGCCAGCAGCCCACGACTTGCGGAGCAGTACTTC
J gene: TRBJ2-7
clone size: -
D gene: -
V gene: TRBV11-3

CDR3 protein: CASSPRGDRGNQPQHF
CDR3 DNA: TGTGCCAGCAGCCCTAGAGGGGACAGGGGCAATCAGCCCCAGCATTTT
J gene: TRBJ1-5
clone size: few
D gene: TRBD1
V gene: TRBV9

CDR3 protein: CASSLDEGVTEAFF
CDR3 DNA: TGTGCCAGCAGCTTGGACGAGGGTGTCACTGAAGCTTTCTTT
J gene: TRBJ1-1
clone size: few
D gene: -
V gene: TRBV5-4

CDR3 protein: CASTLSTIRVAGANVLTF
CDR3 DNA: TGCGCCAGCACTTTATCCACCATCCGGGTGGCTGGGGCCAACGTCCTGACTTTC
J gene: TRBJ2-6
clone size: -
D gene: -
V gene: TRBV5-1

CDR3 protein: CASSQSRDSYNEQFF
CDR3 DNA: TGCGCCAGCAGCCAATCCCGAGACAGCTACAATGAGCAGTTCTTC
J gene: TRBJ2-1
clone size: -
D gene: -
V gene: TRBV4-1

CDR3 protein: CSVLLNTEAFF
CDR3 DNA: TGCAGCGTTCTACTGAACACTGAAGCTTTCTTT
J gene: TRBJ1-1
clone size: -
D gene: -
V gene: TRBV29-1

CDR3 protein: CASSSPGQGLSYEQYF
CDR3 DNA: TGTGCCAGCAGTTCACCGGGACAGGGGCTCTCCTACGAGCAGTACTTC
J gene: TRBJ2-7
clone size: -
D gene: TRBD1
V gene: TRBV6-5

CDR3 protein: CASSLGLGGLAFF
CDR3 DNA: TGTGCCAGCTCACTTGGTTTGGGAGGTCTAGCTTTCTTT
J gene: TRBJ1-1
clone size: -
D gene: -
V gene: TRBV18

CDR3 protein: CASSDTGTANTEAFF
CDR3 DNA: TGCGCCAGCAGCGATACCGGGACAGCGAACACTGAAGCTTTCTTT
J gene: TRBJ1-1
clone size: -
D gene: TRBD1
V gene: TRBV5-1

CDR3 protein: CASSQERSQPQHF
CDR3 DNA: TGCGCCAGCAGCCAAGAGCGGAGTCAGCCCCAGCATTTT
J gene: TRBJ1-5
clone size: -
D gene: -
V gene: TRBV4-1

CDR3 protein: CSAMDREAFF
CDR3 DNA: TGCAGCGCAATGGACAGGGAAGCTTTCTTT
J gene: TRBJ1-1
clone size: -
D gene: TRBD1
V gene: TRBV29-1

CDR3 protein: CASSRILGFEQYF
CDR3 DNA: TGTGCCAGCAGCCGTATACTAGGGTTCGAGCAGTACTTC
J gene: TRBJ2-7
clone size: -
D gene: -
V gene: TRBV7-2

CDR3 protein: CASSLAGMGQETQYF
CDR3 DNA: TGTGCCAGCTCACTTGCAGGGATGGGCCAAGAGACCCAGTACTTC
J gene: TRBJ2-5
clone size: -
D gene: -
V gene: TRBV18

CDR3 protein: CASNRQVGAYTF
CDR3 DNA: TGTGCCAGCAACAGGCAGGTCGGTGCCTACACCTTC
J gene: TRBJ1-2
clone size: -
D gene: -
V gene: TRBV6-1

CDR3 protein: CASSLGHSTDTQYF
CDR3 DNA: TGTGCCAGCAGCTTAGGCCACAGCACAGATACGCAGTATTTT
J gene: TRBJ2-3
clone size: -
D gene: -
V gene: TRBV7-2

CDR3 protein: CASSSGLAGGGSYEQYF
CDR3 DNA: TGTGCCAGCAGCTCCGGACTAGCGGGAGGAGGGTCCTACGAGCAGTACTTC
J gene: TRBJ2-7
clone size: medium-sized
D gene: TRBD2
V gene: TRBV11-3

CDR3 protein: CASSTRRGANIQYF
CDR3 DNA: TGTGCCAGTAGTACCCGTCGGGGGGCGAACATTCAGTACTTC
J gene: TRBJ2-4
clone size: -
D gene: -
V gene: TRBV19

CDR3 protein: CASSLPGQGSTEAFF
CDR3 DNA: TGCGCCAGCAGCTTACCCGGACAGGGAAGCACTGAAGCTTTCTTT
J gene: TRBJ1-1
clone size: -
D gene: TRBD1
V gene: TRBV5-1

CDR3 protein: CASRLAGYGYTF
CDR3 DNA: TGTGCCAGCAGACTAGCGGGGTATGGCTACACCTTC
J gene: TRBJ1-2
clone size: -
D gene: -
V gene: TRBV28

CDR3 protein: CASSLTGMDTEAFF
CDR3 DNA: TGTGCCAGCAGCTTAACAGGGATGGACACTGAAGCTTTCTTT
J gene: TRBJ1-1
clone size: once
D gene: -
V gene: TRBV7-2

CDR3 protein: CASSSLDATGELFF
CDR3 DNA: TGTGCCAGCAGCTCCCTGGACGCCACCGGGGAGCTGTTTTTT
J gene: TRBJ2-2
clone size: -
D gene: -
V gene: TRBV7-3

CDR3 protein: CASSESQGVGNTIYF
CDR3 DNA: TGTGCCAGCAGTGAAAGCCAGGGGGTGGGAAACACCATATATTTT
J gene: TRBJ1-3
clone size: few
D gene: TRBD1
V gene: TRBV6-1

CDR3 protein: CASSLVGSGRWNEQFF
CDR3 DNA: TGTGCCAGCAGCTTAGTTGGAAGCGGGAGGTGGAATGAGCAGTTCTTC
J gene: TRBJ2-1
clone size: -
D gene: TRBD2
V gene: TRBV7-9

CDR3 protein: CASSQGTGLAYEQYF
CDR3 DNA: TGCGCCAGCAGCCAAGGGACAGGGCTAGCCTACGAGCAGTACTTC
J gene: TRBJ2-7
clone size: few
D gene: TRBD1
V gene: TRBV4-1

CDR3 protein: CASSYTSGADTQYF
CDR3 DNA: TGCGCCAGCAGCTATACTAGCGGGGCAGATACGCAGTATTTT
J gene: TRBJ2-3
clone size: few
D gene: TRBD2
V gene: TRBV5-1

CDR3 protein: CASSPYLSSYEQYF
CDR3 DNA: TGTGCCAGCAGCCCCTATCTGTCCTCCTACGAGCAGTACTTC
J gene: TRBJ2-7
clone size: -
D gene: -
V gene: TRBV9

CDR3 protein: CASSFRLAGSLQFF
CDR3 DNA: TGCGCCAGCAGCTTCAGGCTAGCGGGATCTTTGCAGTTCTTC
J gene: TRBJ2-1
clone size: -
D gene: TRBD2
V gene: TRBV5-1

CDR3 protein: CASSSDRGLFGPQHF
CDR3 DNA: TGTGCCAGCAGCTCGGACAGGGGCCTATTTGGGCCCCAGCATTTT
J gene: TRBJ1-5
clone size: -
D gene: TRBD1
V gene: TRBV6-5

CDR3 protein: CASSLVGSSYNEQFF
CDR3 DNA: TGTGCCAGCAGCTTAGTCGGGTCCTCATACAATGAGCAGTTCTTC
J gene: TRBJ2-1
clone size: few
D gene: -
V gene: TRBV7-6

CDR3 protein: CASSKGQGAYNEQFF
CDR3 DNA: TGTGCCAGCAGCAAAGGACAGGGAGCCTACAATGAGCAGTTCTTC
J gene: TRBJ2-1
clone size: -
D gene: TRBD1
V gene: TRBV5-6

CDR3 protein: CASRPPGGDYGYTF
CDR3 DNA: TGTGCCAGTAGGCCGCCAGGGGGTGACTATGGCTACACCTTC
J gene: TRBJ1-2
clone size: few
D gene: TRBD1
V gene: TRBV19